One and the same sample provided the 22 T cell receptor beta chains below, sequenced in a study of T-cell memory formation after mild COVID-19. TCRdb used MiXCR to reprocess the 5' RACE reads, holding one entry per CDR3 protein. There are about 110,000 distinct CDR3 sequences in the sample; approximately 15% occur only once, and 25% to 30% lies in the top ten. Sequenced: PBMCs or a T cell subset sorted from them (not recorded which). Every receptor here comes from an adult woman who had mild COVID-19 (a few samples of this study predate the infection). Cell type and time point are not known.

The chain links TRBV11-2 to TRBJ2-1; the D is unclear. The J call is doubtful: the DNA matches TRBJ2-7 better. There are 11 residues in the CDR3. Germline V CDR1 and CDR2: SGHAT, FQNNGV. The CDR3 coding sequence is TGTGCCAGCAGCTTTAGCACTGAGCAGTACTTC. It codes for CASSFSTEQYF.

The V call is TRBV5-1, the J call TRBJ1-1, with a tentative D call TRBD1 (5 bases). CDR1 is SGHRS and CDR2 is YFSETQ in the germline V gene. CDR3 length equals 15 residues. With 4 bases removed from V and 1 base from J, the gap between germline ends came to 14 bases. The CDR3 reads CASSPRIQENTEAFF. The CDR3 nucleotides read TGCGCCAGCAGCCCCCGGATACAGGAGAACACTGAAGCTTTCTTT.

This clonotype was recorded a few times. The chain links TRBV24-1 to TRBJ2-7; 8 bases line up with TRBD1. Per the germline V gene, CDR1 is KGHDR and CDR2 is SFDVKD. Trimming took 4 bases from V and 5 from J; bases not matched to a gene: 6. This CDR3 is 14 amino acids long. DNA for the CDR3: TGTGCCACCAGTGAGCGGACAGGGCACCACGAGCAGTACTTC. Amino acids: CATSERTGHHEQYF.

The chain is built from TRBV29-1 and TRBJ2-1; unclear D gene. Germline V CDR1 and CDR2: SQVTM, ANQGSEA. There are 16 residues in the CDR3. V lost 7 bases to trimming and J lost 0 bases, with 19 bases between them. As DNA, the CDR3 is TGCAGCGCCCCGTCCGCACTCTACGCCTCCTACAATGAGCAGTTCTTC. It yields the protein CSAPSALYASYNEQFF.

This clonotype showed up just a few times. The chain employs TRBV19 and TRBJ2-1; D gene uncertain. V was cut by 4 bases and J by 7 bases, with 17 bases left in between. This CDR3 has 15 amino acids. Per germline, CDR1 LNHDA and CDR2 SQIVND (reference sequence). The CDR3 is CASSRVHSLGNEQFF. CDR3 nucleotide sequence: TGTGCCAGTAGTAGGGTCCACTCCCTAGGTAATGAGCAGTTCTTC.

The genes are TRBV3-1 and TRBJ1-2; the match to TRBD1 covers 10 bases. J lost 4 bases, V lost 4 bases, and 6 bases had no gene match. The germline V gene encodes CDR1 LGHDT and CDR2 YNNKEL (reference sequence). The CDR3 has 15 residues. CDR3 DNA sequence: TGTGCCAGCAGCCCCGAGACAGGGGGCGGCTATGGCTACACCTTC. Encoded protein: CASSPETGGGYGYTF.

This clonotype was counted many times. V is TRBV11-2 and J is TRBJ2-1; TRBD2 matches 9 bases. There are 15 residues in the CDR3. CDR1 and CDR2 (germline): SGHAT, FQNNGV. Germline trimming cut 1 base from V and 3 bases from J; bases unmatched to any gene: 1. CDR3 bases: TGTGCCAGCAGCTTAGGCGGGGGGGACTACAATGAGCAGTTCTTC. As protein: CASSLGGGDYNEQFF.

This clonotype has only a few counts. The chain couples TRBV6-2 or TRBV6-3 to TRBJ1-1, with D maybe TRBD1 (5 bases). The V end was cut by 8 bases, the J end by 1 base, with 11 bases between. From germline, CDR1 is MNHEY and CDR2 SVGEGT. The CDR3 sequence is 13 residues long. The CDR3 sequence: CASSWDENTEAFF. For the CDR3, the DNA is TGTGCCAGCTCCTGGGACGAGAACACTGAAGCTTTCTTT.

The chain employs TRBV20-1 and TRBJ1-5; no firm D call. This CDR3 region has 13 residues. Looked up from germline, CDR1 is DFQATT and CDR2 is SNEGSKA (reference sequence). The V and J ends lost 5 bases and 5 bases respectively, with 13 bases between them. CDR3 residues: CSAGLWGYQPQHF. CDR3 nucleotides: TGCAGTGCTGGACTCTGGGGTTATCAGCCCCAGCATTTT.

This clonotype was counted between two and nine times. The CDR3 sequence is CASSQYTNPNTEAFF. The CDR3 DNA reads TGCGCCAGCAGCCAATACACCAATCCGAACACTGAAGCTTTCTTT. The chain carries TRBV4-3 and TRBJ1-1; D not certain. V was pared by 2 bases and J by 1 base, with 11 bases between. This CDR3 has 15 amino acids. Germline V gene lookup returns CDR1 LGHNA and CDR2 YSLEER.

This clonotype was seen only a few times. CDR3 region: CASTPGTGNQPQHF. As DNA, the CDR3 is TGTGCCAGCACCCCAGGGACAGGCAATCAGCCCCAGCATTTT. V gene TRBV7-9 combines with J gene TRBJ1-5; 7 bases map to TRBD1. This CDR3 region has 14 residues. Germline loops: CDR1 SEHNR, CDR2 FQNEAQ (reference sequence). V shed 7 bases and J 2 bases; nucleotides not matched to a gene: 5. Full variable domain (remainder filled in from reference TRBV7-9 and TRBJ1-5): DTGVSQNPRHKITKRGQNVTFRCDPISEHNRLYWYRQTLGQGPEFLTYFQNEAQLEKSRLLSDRFSAERPKGSFSTLEIQRTEQGDSAMYLCASTPGTGNQPQHFGDGTRLSIL.

This clonotype has a handful of counts. The J gene is TRBJ2-5, the V gene TRBV21-1; the table's D call, TRBD1, has no DNA check behind it. TRBV21-1 is described as a pseudogene. The CDR3 has 16 residues. CDR3 DNA: TGTGCCAGCAGCCCCGTCCCCGCAGAATACCAAGAGACCCAGTACTTC. Amino acid sequence: CASSPVPAEYQETQYF.

The J gene is TRBJ2-2, the V gene TRBV5-1, with 7 nucleotides matching TRBD1. The junction had 7 bases not matched to a gene; V was cut back by 5 bases and J by 6 bases. The CDR3 spans 14 residues. Germline V gene lookup returns CDR1 SGHRS and CDR2 YFSETQ. The CDR3 DNA follows: TGCGCCAGCAGGTTGACAGGGATGGCCGGGGAGCTGTTTTTT. This gives the protein CASRLTGMAGELFF.

This CDR3 reads CATSSVTGPYEQYF. CDR3 DNA: TGTGCCACCAGTTCCGTGACAGGGCCCTACGAGCAGTACTTC. This chain joins TRBV24-1 and TRBJ2-7, with TRBD1 matching 7 bases. The germline V gene has CDR1 KGHDR and CDR2 SFDVKD. After removal of 6 bases from V and 2 bases from J, the junction contained 6 bases not matched to a gene. This CDR3 is 14 amino acids long.

This clonotype occurred a few times. The chain recombines TRBV12-3 or TRBV12-4 with TRBJ2-5; D is possibly TRBD1 (5 bases). This CDR3 contains 14 residues. V was trimmed by 7 bases and J by 4 bases, leaving 16 bases between them. The CDR3 region has the DNA TGTGCCAGCACTTTCCGTCCAGGGCGAGAGACCCAGTACTTC. Encoded protein: CASTFRPGRETQYF.

This clonotype was recorded a few times. V and J are TRBV7-6 and TRBJ2-3; 9 positions match TRBD1. Germline CDR1 and CDR2: SGHVS and FNYEAQ. CDR3 length equals 15 residues. Germline trimming cut 5 bases from V and 2 bases from J; bases unmatched to any gene: 5. The CDR3 DNA reads as TGTGCCAGCAGCCTAGGGACAGGGTACACAGATACGCAGTATTTT. Protein sequence: CASSLGTGYTDTQYF.

This CDR3 reads CASSGVGAAEAFF. The CDR3, as DNA: TGTGCCAGCAGCGGCGTGGGGGCCGCTGAAGCTTTCTTT. The V gene is TRBV7-9, the J gene TRBJ1-1; the D gene is possibly TRBD1 (6 bases). This CDR3 spans 13 amino acids. Trimming cost V 5 bases and J 6 bases, with 13 bases left between them. Germline loops: CDR1 SEHNR, CDR2 FQNEAQ (reference sequence).

V is TRBV4-1 and J is TRBJ2-1; tentative D call: TRBD2 (6 bases). V was trimmed by 4 bases and J by 3 bases, leaving 13 bases between them. CDR3 length equals 15 residues. The germline V gene encodes CDR1 MGHRA and CDR2 YSYEKL. In DNA, the CDR3 is TGCGCCAGCAGCCCATCCTTGGGGGGCTACAATGAGCAGTTCTTC. Translating gives CASSPSLGGYNEQFF.

This rearrangement joins TRBV27 to TRBJ1-1; D remains ambiguous. Germline CDR1 is MNHEY and CDR2 is SMNVEV (reference sequence). V shed 4 bases and J shed 5 bases, with 11 bases lying between them. The CDR3 contains 13 residues. The CDR3 DNA sequence: TGTGCCAGCAGTTCGGGTTCGACTACTGAAGCTTTCTTT. Protein product: CASSSGSTTEAFF.

A few counts support this clonotype. V gene TRBV5-1 combines with J gene TRBJ2-7, with D uncertain. Germline CDR1 and CDR2: SGHRS and YFSETQ. V lost 3 bases and J 2 bases, leaving 15 bases between the germline ends. The CDR3 loop spans 15 amino acids. CDR3 bases: TGCGCCAGCAGCTCCGGTTCCTCTCGAGCCTACGAGCAGTACTTC. Protein product: CASSSGSSRAYEQYF.

This clonotype has only a few counts. This chain's CDR3 is CASSLDFYNEQFF. The DNA for the CDR3 is TGTGCCAGCAGCTTAGACTTTTACAATGAGCAGTTCTTC. The rearrangement links TRBV7-3 to TRBJ2-1; D not resolved. CDR3 length: 13 residues. CDR1 and CDR2 from the germline V gene are SGHTA and FQGTGA. The ends were cut back, 2 bases at V and 4 bases at J, with 6 bases in the middle.

Only one count was recorded for this clonotype. The V gene is TRBV13, the J gene TRBJ2-4, with 14 bases matching TRBD2. This CDR3 has 19 amino acids. V was pared by 1 base and J by 0 bases, with 5 bases of the junction left unmatched. Germline values: CDR1 PRHDT, CDR2 FYEKMQ (reference sequence). CDR3 sequence (DNA): TGTGCCAGCAGCTTAGAGGGACTAGCGGGAGTACTAGCCAAAAACATTCAGTACTTC. It translates to CASSLEGLAGVLAKNIQYF. Combining the CDR3 with reference TRBV13 and TRBJ2-4 gives the whole variable domain AAGVIQSPRHLIKEKRETATLKCYPIPRHDTVYWYQQGPGQDPQFLISFYEKMQSDKGSIPDRFSAQQFSDYHSELNMSSLELGDSALYFCASSLEGLAGVLAKNIQYFGAGTRLSVL.